This T cell receptor (beta chain) was recovered during a study of CD8 T cells in Susac syndrome. Random hexamers served to reverse transcribe about 0.45 to 1 ug RNA. TCRdb recomputed calls from the immunoSEQ multiplex PCR reads with MiXCR, one row per CDR3 protein. The sample contains hundreds of thousands of distinct CDR3 sequences, 94% of which appear only once. The germline V and J ends were trimmed by 2 bases and 0 bases, with 8 bases remaining between them. Germline CDR1 and CDR2: DFQATT and SNEGSKA (reference sequence). This CDR3 region has 15 residues. The sequence was collected from a human donor with Susac syndrome. The sample taken for sequencing was CD4+ T cells from PBMCs. This rearrangement joins TRBV20-1 to TRBJ1-6; no clear D gene. DNA for the CDR3: TGCAGTGCTAGATACGGGAGCTCCTATAATTCACCCCTCCACTTT. Translation gives CSARYGSSYNSPLHF.